The T cell receptor (beta chain) under discussion was sequenced for a study of cytomegalovirus exposure and HLA in healthy donors. Study-level findings and limits: CMV antigen specificity was confirmed in vitro for a few CMV-associated chains.

The germline CDR1 and CDR2 sequences are SGHTA and FQGNSA. The CDR3 length is 16 residues. The ends lost 4 bases at V and 4 bases at J; junction bases unmatched: 10. Details on this clone: The antigen is unknown.

The PCR employed 60 Vbeta primers together with 13 Jbeta primers. Per the study methods: About 11 million shared chains were among the 80 million or so unique TCR beta chains that a later analysis counted. Clones were read by immunoSEQ multiplex PCR, and TCRdb kept only the in-frame ones, dropping some. The V and J calls and clone size were taken over from that table, and D and trimming were inferred from the DNA. The sample records some 140,000 clones, over 60% being singletons. The receptor comes from a man aged 35-49 years in good health and CMV-seronegative. The material sequenced was PBMCs. The chain joins TRBV7-2 to TRBJ2-5; 9 bases match TRBD1. CDR3 coding DNA: TGTGCCAGCAGCTCAGACCAACAGGGGGCGCGAGAGACCCAGTACTTC. This gives the protein CASSSDQQGARETQYF.